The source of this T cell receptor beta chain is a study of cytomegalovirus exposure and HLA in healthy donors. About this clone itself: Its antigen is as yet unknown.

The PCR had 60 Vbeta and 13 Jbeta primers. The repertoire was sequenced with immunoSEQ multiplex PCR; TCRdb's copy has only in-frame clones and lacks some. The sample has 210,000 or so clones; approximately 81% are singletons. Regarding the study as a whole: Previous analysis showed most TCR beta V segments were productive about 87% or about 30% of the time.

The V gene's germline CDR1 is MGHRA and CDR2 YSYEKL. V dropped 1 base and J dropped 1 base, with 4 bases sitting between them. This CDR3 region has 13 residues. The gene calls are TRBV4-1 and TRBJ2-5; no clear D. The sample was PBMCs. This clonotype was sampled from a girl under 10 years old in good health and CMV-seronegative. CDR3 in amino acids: CASSQVSQETQYF. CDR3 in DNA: TGCGCCAGCAGCCAAGTCAGCCAAGAGACCCAGTACTTC.